The rows below give T cell receptor beta chains drawn from one sample of a study of CD8 T cells in ankylosing spondylitis. Each CDR3 protein is one row after TCRdb ran MiXCR on the 5' RACE reads. The data hold 700,000 to 1,000,000 distinct CDR3 sequences, with roughly 12% observed a single time. The sequencing sample was made of blood, either unsorted or a sorted T cell fraction (not recorded which). The receptors were sampled from a male donor with ankylosing spondylitis. Each CDR3 is given with its conserved first and last residue. The order of the fields is D gene, clone size, V gene, J gene, CDR3 length, CDR3 protein, CDR3 DNA. D genes are given only for firm matches. Size is stated for part of the rows, as once, few or many counts, or as a class when the clone is expanded.

>NA|few|TRBV20-1|TRBJ2-4|14
CSVGQAGLGNIQYF
TGCAGTGTTGGCCAGGCGGGACTGGGGAACATTCAGTACTTC
>NA|many|TRBV7-2|TRBJ2-5|12
CASSLGTKTQYF
TGTGCCAGCAGCTTAGGGACAAAGACCCAGTACTTC
>NA|NA|TRBV5-1|TRBJ2-7|15
CASSLGPRVPYEQYF
TGCGCCAGCAGCTTGGGTCCGAGGGTCCCATACGAGCAGTACTTC
>TRBD1|many|TRBV7-9|TRBJ1-3|15
CASSTGQGDGNTIYF
TGTGCCAGCAGCACGGGACAGGGAGACGGAAACACCATATATTTT
>TRBD2|few|TRBV12-3/TRBV12-4|TRBJ2-3|15
CASSLAGGVTDTQYF
TGTGCCAGCAGTTTAGCGGGGGGGGTCACAGATACGCAGTATTTT
>TRBD2|few|TRBV12-3/TRBV12-4|TRBJ2-3|16
CASSLLIAGATDTQYF
TGTGCCAGCAGTTTATTAATAGCGGGAGCAACTGATACGCAGTATTTT
>NA|few|TRBV29-1|TRBJ1-1|12
CSAPDVGTEAFF
TGCAGCGCTCCGGACGTTGGCACTGAAGCTTTCTTT
>TRBD1|NA|TRBV6-1|TRBJ1-1|13
CASSRGQGASAFF
TGTGCCAGCAGTAGGGGACAGGGGGCGTCCGCTTTCTTT
>NA|NA|TRBV15|TRBJ1-3|13
CATSRDHVNTIYF
TGTGCCACCAGCAGAGATCACGTTAACACCATATATTTT
>NA|many|TRBV20-1|TRBJ2-5|11
CRGGSSETQYF
TGCAGGGGGGGCTCTTCGGAGACCCAGTACTTC
>TRBD1|many|TRBV29-1|TRBJ2-5|16
CSVATSGTGIGETQYF
TGCAGCGTCGCTACGTCCGGGACAGGGATCGGAGAGACCCAGTACTTC
>NA|many|TRBV4-3|TRBJ2-2|16
CASSQNFRGGDAELFF
TGCGCCAGCAGCCAAAACTTCAGGGGAGGGGATGCTGAGTTGTTTTTT
>NA|few|TRBV7-9|TRBJ2-1|14
CASTYRDFYNEQFF
TGTGCCAGCACTTACCGGGACTTCTACAATGAGCAGTTCTTC
>TRBD1|few|TRBV5-1|TRBJ2-4|13
CASSYGQGNIQYF
TGCGCCAGCAGCTACGGACAGGGAAACATTCAGTACTTC
>NA|NA|TRBV29-1|TRBJ2-5|13
CSVEGGLGETQYF
TGCAGCGTTGAGGGGGGGCTCGGGGAGACCCAGTACTTC
>TRBD1|many|TRBV18|TRBJ2-1|13
CASSWDRGNEQFF
TGTGCCAGCTCGTGGGACAGGGGGAATGAGCAGTTCTTC